Below, 8 T cell receptor beta chains from the same sample are listed, as sequenced in a study of glioma-infiltrating T cells after dendritic cell vaccination. The assay was immunoSEQ multiplex PCR, and TCRdb's table has in-frame clones only and misses some. The table shows almost 65,000 clones, with around 83% occurring only once. This sample comprised blood, obtained before dendritic cell vaccination. These receptors originate from a human donor with glioblastoma.

This clone has just one count. CDR3 amino acids: CASSHSYNSPLHF. The CDR3 DNA reads as TGTGCCAGCAGCCACTCCTATAATTCACCCCTCCACTTT. The chain carries TRBV6-6 and TRBJ1-6; D gene uncertain. The CDR3 loop spans 13 amino acids. Trimming stripped 6 bases from V and 0 bases from J, with 3 bases between. Germline loops: CDR1 MNHNY, CDR2 SVGAGI (reference sequence).

The chain is built from TRBV5-1 and TRBJ2-7, with TRBD1 identical over 8 bases. Germline V lookup: CDR1 SGHRS, CDR2 YFSETQ. The CDR3 spans 17 residues. Losses at the gene ends were 0 bases for V and 2 bases for J; bases not matched to a gene: 10. The CDR3 sequence is CASSLAGQGHYTYEQYF. CDR3 nucleotide sequence: TGCGCCAGCAGCTTGGCCGGACAGGGTCATTATACCTACGAGCAGTACTTC.

The chain combines TRBV10-1 with TRBJ2-3; no firm D call. Germline-derived CDR1 and CDR2 are WNHNN and SYGVQD (reference sequence). V shed 4 bases and J shed 3 bases, with 2 bases lying between them. The CDR3 consists of 11 residues. CDR3 protein: CASSVTDTQYF. The DNA for the CDR3 is TGCGCCAGCAGTGTAACAGATACGCAGTATTTT.

The chain joins TRBV5-6 to TRBJ2-1, with D possibly TRBD2 on 6 matching bases. The germline V gene encodes CDR1 SGHDT and CDR2 YYEEEE. The CDR3 is 13 residues long. Trimming left V 0 bases short and J 7 bases short, with 8 bases between. Written as DNA, the CDR3 is TGTGCCAGCAGCTTGGCCGCGGGGAATGAGCAGTTCTTC. Translated: CASSLAAGNEQFF.

This clone appeared a few times. The chain joins TRBV6-4 to TRBJ1-1; weak D call: TRBD1 (5 bases). V lost 4 bases to trimming and J lost 11 bases, with 17 bases between them. Germline lookup yields CDR1 MRHNA and CDR2 SNTAGT. CDR3 length equals 13 residues. CDR3 in DNA: TGTGCCAGCAGTGTAGCAGGGCCCTCCCGGGCTTTCTTT. Translation: CASSVAGPSRAFF.

This chain joins TRBV9 and TRBJ1-6; D is unclear. Germline V lookup: CDR1 SGDLS, CDR2 YYNGEE. CDR3 length: 15 residues. The V end was cut by 2 bases, the J end by 10 bases, with 16 bases between. The CDR3 loop reads CASSVAVSPGSPLHF. The CDR3 DNA reads TGTGCCAGCAGCGTCGCGGTATCTCCGGGATCACCCCTCCACTTT.

The chain links TRBV30 to TRBJ1-3; tentative D call: TRBD1 (6 bases). Germline loops: CDR1 GTSNPN, CDR2 SVGIG (reference sequence). The ends were cut back, 6 bases at V and 1 base at J, with 10 bases in the middle. The CDR3 length is 13 residues. The CDR3 sequence is CACRGGSGNTIYF. The CDR3 DNA reads as TGTGCCTGCAGGGGAGGGTCTGGAAACACCATATATTTT.

The chain recombines TRBV27 with TRBJ2-2; 12 positions agree with TRBD2. The CDR3 spans 17 residues. Germline loops: CDR1 MNHEY, CDR2 SMNVEV (reference sequence). Trimming took 5 bases from V and 4 from J; bases not matched to a gene: 8. The CDR3 bases are TGTGCCAGCAGTCCCATCGGACTAGCGGGACCCACCGGGGAGCTGTTTTTT. Protein: CASSPIGLAGPTGELFF.